These 29 T cell receptor beta chains originate from one sample sequenced in a study of blood T cell repertoires in COVID-19. This table comes from immunoSEQ multiplex PCR, and its TCRdb copy is limited to in-frame clones, with some not included. The sample comprises tens of thousands of clones, roughly 80% of which are singletons, and 3.4% rests with the top ten. Specimen: peripheral blood. The receptors stem from a man aged 45-60 years with acute or convalescent COVID-19.

This chain joins TRBV25-1 and TRBJ1-2; 7 nucleotides agree with TRBD1. The J segment lost 1 base and the V segment lost 4 bases, leaving 3 bases of the junction unmatched. Germline V gene sequence: CDR1 MGHDK, CDR2 SYGVNS. This CDR3 region has 14 residues. The CDR3 reads CASSGGQFNYGYTF. CDR3 bases: TGTGCCAGCAGTGGGGGACAGTTTAACTATGGCTACACCTTC.

V is TRBV12-3 or TRBV12-4 and J is TRBJ1-1, with D possibly matching TRBD1 (6 bases). This CDR3 comprises 12 residues. Trimming left V 7 bases short and J 5 bases short, with 11 bases between. The CDR3 sequence is CASNRVGTEAFF. CDR3 coding DNA: TGTGCCAGCAACAGGGTAGGGACTGAAGCTTTCTTT.

In DNA, the CDR3 is TGTGCCAGCAGCCCCGATCTGTCTCGGGAGTTCAGAGATACGCAGTATTTT. It encodes CASSPDLSREFRDTQYF. This chain uses TRBV3-1 (or the pseudogene TRBV3-2) with TRBJ2-3; perhaps TRBD2 as D (6 bases). The CDR3 has 17 residues. The V end lost 4 bases, the J end lost 5 bases, and 22 bases lay between the germline ends. The germline CDR1 and CDR2 sequences are LGHDT and YNNKEL (reference sequence).

The chain employs TRBV7-9 and TRBJ1-5; D gene unclear. The germline V gene encodes CDR1 SEHNR and CDR2 FQNEAQ (reference sequence). Trimming stripped 5 bases from V and 0 bases from J, with 11 bases between. CDR3 length: 15 residues. CDR3 nucleotides: TGTGCCAGCAGCACTTCCTCTAATAGCAATCAGCCCCAGCATTTT. The encoded protein is CASSTSSNSNQPQHF.

This clone was counted between two and nine times. This chain connects TRBV7-3 to TRBJ2-1; 7 bases align to TRBD1. The CDR3 has 14 residues. V was pared by 5 bases and J by 5 bases, with 6 bases of the junction left unmatched. CDR1 is SGHTA and CDR2 is FQGTGA in the germline V gene. The CDR3: CASSQGQNNNEQFF. DNA of the CDR3: TGTGCCAGCAGCCAGGGACAGAATAACAATGAGCAGTTCTTC.

This rearrangement joins TRBV7-3 to TRBJ2-3; 8 positions agree with TRBD2. Germline assignment: CDR1 SGHTA and CDR2 FQGTGA. CDR3 length equals 19 residues. V lost 5 bases, J lost 3 bases, and 19 bases stayed unmatched. The CDR3 DNA reads TGTGCCAGCAGCCAAACAGGGAGCCTAGCGGGCTTGCTAACAGATACGCAGTATTTT. Translating gives CASSQTGSLAGLLTDTQYF.

This chain links TRBV2 with TRBJ2-7, with 7 bases that match TRBD2. Germline CDR1 is SNHLY and CDR2 is FYNNEI. The CDR3 runs to 15 residues. V dropped 1 base and J dropped 4; count of bases not matched to a gene: 7. The CDR3 nucleotides read TGTGCCAGCAGTGAAGGGGGAGGGACTCTTTACGAGCAGTACTTC. It specifies CASSEGGGTLYEQYF.

The chain recombines TRBV19 with TRBJ2-3; the match to TRBD1 covers 7 bases. The length of the CDR3 is 13 residues. In germline, CDR1 is LNHDA, CDR2 SQIVND (reference sequence). Unmatched junction bases numbered 4, after V lost 9 bases and J lost 1 base. CDR3 protein: CASRQGGTDTQYF. In nucleotides, the CDR3 is TGTGCCAGCAGACAGGGAGGCACAGATACGCAGTATTTT.

The V and J genes are TRBV3-1 (or the pseudogene TRBV3-2) and TRBJ2-7, with D possibly being TRBD2 (6 bases). Germline V gene data show CDR1 as LGHDT and CDR2 as YNNKEL (reference sequence). The CDR3 consists of 13 residues. The V end lost 3 bases, the J end lost 6 bases, and 12 bases lay between the germline ends. CDR3 DNA sequence: TGTGCCAGCAGCCAGCGGGGCTCAGGCGAGCAGTACTTC. It translates to CASSQRGSGEQYF.

The rearrangement joins TRBV28 to TRBJ2-5; 7 bases map to TRBD2. There are 14 residues in the CDR3. Germline lookup yields CDR1 MDHEN and CDR2 SYDVKM. J lost 2 bases, V lost 5 bases, and 5 bases had no gene match. In DNA, the CDR3 is TGTGCCAGCAGTGGTGGAGCGGGGCAAGAGACCCAGTACTTC. Protein sequence: CASSGGAGQETQYF.

This clone has just one count. V and J are TRBV27 and TRBJ2-7; 7 nucleotides agree with TRBD1. Germline V gives CDR1 MNHEY, CDR2 SMNVEV (reference sequence). The CDR3 spans 17 residues. V was clipped by 4 bases and J by 3 bases; unmatched bases: 15. The CDR3 nucleotides read TGTGCCAGCAGTTCCCCCACTTTGACAGGGAAAATCTACGAGCAGTACTTC. Translating it yields CASSSPTLTGKIYEQYF.

The chain links TRBV10-3 to TRBJ1-3; a weak D match, TRBD1 (6 bases). Germline-derived CDR1 and CDR2 are ENHRY and SYGVKD. The CDR3 has 14 amino acids. V was shortened by 6 bases and J by 0 bases, with 9 bases between the two germline ends. The CDR3 nucleotides read TGTGCCATCAGCCGACAGGACTCTGGAAACACCATATATTTT. Its protein product is CAISRQDSGNTIYF.

V and J are TRBV6-5 and TRBJ2-2; TRBD2 matches 7 bases. Germline assignment: CDR1 MNHEY and CDR2 SVGAGI. The CDR3 is 15 amino acids. With 7 bases clipped from V and 0 bases from J, the junction kept 5 bases outside the gene matches. In DNA form, the CDR3 reads TGTGCCAGCACTCGACTAGCATCGAACACCGGGGAGCTGTTTTTT. Translation: CASTRLASNTGELFF.

The rearrangement uses TRBV29-1 and TRBJ2-1; TRBD2 matches 13 bases. The J segment lost 0 bases and the V segment lost 6 bases, leaving 8 bases of the junction unmatched. CDR3 length: 17 residues. Germline CDR1 is SQVTM and CDR2 is ANQGSEA. CDR3 amino acids: CSVVRTSGGPSYNEQFF. As DNA, the CDR3 is TGCAGCGTAGTTAGGACTAGCGGGGGTCCCTCCTACAATGAGCAGTTCTTC.

A single count supports this clone. This chain connects TRBV14 to TRBJ2-7; possible D gene TRBD1, 6 bases. Between the trimmed V and J ends, which lost 1 base and 0 bases, there was a span of 10 bases. The CDR3 is 15 amino acids. Germline CDR1 reads SGHDN; CDR2 reads FVKESK. The CDR3 region is CASSQGTGSSYEQYF. As DNA, the CDR3 is TGTGCCAGCAGCCAAGGAACAGGGAGCTCCTACGAGCAGTACTTC.

This clone was detected only once. The rearrangement joins TRBV20-1 to TRBJ2-5, with D possibly TRBD2 on 5 matching bases. This CDR3 has 11 amino acids. In germline, CDR1 is DFQATT, CDR2 SNEGSKA (reference sequence). V lost 4 bases and J 4 bases, leaving 7 bases between the germline ends. This CDR3 reads CSAIAPETQYF. In nucleotides, the CDR3 is TGCAGTGCTATAGCGCCAGAGACCCAGTACTTC.

The chain links TRBV3-1 (or the pseudogene TRBV3-2) to TRBJ2-5; tentatively, D is TRBD1 (6 bases). The CDR3 is 15 residues long. CDR1 is LGHDT, CDR2 YNNKEL, per germline (reference sequence). V was pared by 4 bases and J by 2 bases, with 14 bases between. CDR3 amino acids: CASSRGQGYQETQYF. Written as DNA, the CDR3 is TGTGCCAGCAGCCGGGGGCAGGGCTATCAAGAGACCCAGTACTTC.

The genes are TRBV6-5 and TRBJ1-1; the match to TRBD1 covers 7 bases. The CDR3 is made up of 15 amino acids. Germline CDR1 MNHEY, CDR2 SVGAGI. Unmatched junction bases numbered 8, after V lost 7 bases and J lost 0 bases. CDR3 coding DNA: TGTGCCAGCAACAAAAACAGGGGATTGAACACTGAAGCTTTCTTT. Translating gives CASNKNRGLNTEAFF.

The V and J genes are TRBV19 and TRBJ1-2; D call uncertain. The CDR3 spans 15 residues. Trimming removed 4 bases from V and 2 bases from J, with 14 bases in between. Germline values: CDR1 LNHDA, CDR2 SQIVND (reference sequence). CDR3 sequence (DNA): TGTGCCAGTAGTAACGGCCTAACTACAAACTATGGCTACACCTTC. Amino acids: CASSNGLTTNYGYTF.

The chain carries TRBV18 and TRBJ1-2, with 8 bases matching TRBD1. The CDR3 covers 16 residues. Trimming removed 2 bases from V and 9 bases from J; junction bases left unmatched: 14. Per the germline V gene, CDR1 is KGHSH and CDR2 is LQKENI. This chain's CDR3 is CASSPRQGARLESYTF. CDR3 in DNA: TGTGCCAGCTCACCAAGGCAGGGGGCGAGGCTTGAAAGCTACACCTTC.

This chain links TRBV6-5 with TRBJ2-3; 10 bases match TRBD1. With 6 bases clipped from V and 4 bases from J, the junction kept 4 bases outside the gene matches. CDR1 and CDR2 (germline): MNHEY, SVGAGI. This CDR3 comprises 14 residues. DNA of the CDR3: TGTGCCAGCAGAAGGACAGGGGGGTCAGATACGCAGTATTTT. Translated: CASRRTGGSDTQYF.

This clone was counted a single time. The chain carries TRBV5-6 and TRBJ1-2; 7 nucleotides line up with TRBD1. The V and J ends lost 4 bases and 2 bases, in that order; junction bases with no gene match: 5. Germline assignment: CDR1 SGHDT and CDR2 YYEEEE. The CDR3 runs to 14 residues. CDR3: CASSIMGQNYGYTF. The CDR3 bases are TGTGCCAGCAGCATAATGGGACAGAACTATGGCTACACCTTC.

This rearrangement joins TRBV7-9 to TRBJ2-1; TRBD2 matches 11 bases. CDR1 is SEHNR, CDR2 FQNEAQ, per germline (reference sequence). V lost 0 bases to trimming and J lost 7 bases; unmatched junction nucleotides: 11. The CDR3 runs to 18 residues. The CDR3 region is CASSLALAGVHLGNEQFF. The CDR3 DNA reads as TGTGCCAGCAGCTTAGCACTAGCGGGAGTTCATTTGGGGAATGAGCAGTTCTTC.

This clone was detected only once. V is TRBV6-4 and J is TRBJ2-2; D remains ambiguous. This CDR3 is built from 14 residues. From germline, CDR1 is MRHNA and CDR2 SNTAGT. V shed 2 bases and J shed 4 bases, with 8 bases lying between them. CDR3 DNA sequence: TGTGCCAGCAGTGACCGTGGCAGCACCGGGGAGCTGTTTTTT. It is translated as CASSDRGSTGELFF.

The chain recombines TRBV10-1 with TRBJ1-3; D possibly corresponds to TRBD1 (5 bases). The CDR3 totals 14 residues. Trimming left V 3 bases short and J 0 bases short, with 6 bases between. The germline V gene encodes CDR1 WNHNN and CDR2 SYGVQD (reference sequence). The CDR3 DNA is TGCGCCAGCAGTGAACAGGCCTCTGGAAACACCATATATTTT. It is translated as CASSEQASGNTIYF.

This clone has more than one count but fewer than ten. The chain couples TRBV3-1 (or the pseudogene TRBV3-2) to TRBJ2-7; no firm D call. From germline, CDR1 is LGHDT and CDR2 YNNKEL (reference sequence). The CDR3 extends over 12 amino acids. Trimming removed 1 base at V and 6 bases at J, with 7 bases between. In nucleotides, the CDR3 is TGTGCCAGCAGCCAAGGAGATTCCGAGCAGTACTTC. As protein: CASSQGDSEQYF.

This chain links TRBV27 with TRBJ2-1; a possible D gene is TRBD1 (5 bases). CDR1 is MNHEY and CDR2 is SMNVEV in the germline V gene (reference sequence). The CDR3 sequence is 14 residues long. Trimming cost V 2 bases and J 2 bases, with 7 bases left between them. The CDR3 reads CASSLDSPYNEQFF. CDR3 in DNA: TGTGCCAGCAGTTTAGACAGTCCCTACAATGAGCAGTTCTTC.

The V gene is TRBV10-3, the J gene TRBJ2-2; TRBD1 matches 7 bases. The CDR3 has 14 amino acids. Per germline, CDR1 ENHRY and CDR2 SYGVKD. V trimming: 6 bases; J trimming: 3 bases; junction bases outside the gene matches: 4. CDR3 bases: TGTGCCATCAGACAGGGGACAGACACCGGGGAGCTGTTTTTT. This encodes CAIRQGTDTGELFF.

This clone was seen once. This same CDR3 is encoded by further DNA sequences in the sample. This chain connects TRBV7-2 to TRBJ2-3; unclear D gene. Per germline, CDR1 SGHTA and CDR2 FQGNSA. V shed 5 bases and J shed 2 bases, with 5 bases lying between them. The CDR3 has 12 amino acids. The CDR3 region is CASSTYTDTQYF. CDR3 nucleotides: TGTGCCAGCAGCACTTACACAGATACGCAGTATTTT.